This T cell receptor beta chain is drawn from a study of somatic mutations in cytotoxic T cells in rheumatoid arthritis. Clones were sequenced by immunoSEQ multiplex PCR, and TCRdb holds only the in-frame ones, with some missing. The profile covers more than 20,000 clones, with 82% appearing a single time and roughly 5.6% taken by the ten largest. This TCR derives from a man aged 50-59 years in good health. The sequenced sample consisted of CD8+ T cells sorted from blood.

The CDR3: CASSHTKGDTGELFF. CDR3 coding DNA: TGCGCCAGCAGCCATACAAAAGGGGACACCGGGGAGCTGTTTTTT. The chain couples TRBV4-1 to TRBJ2-2, with a tentative D call TRBD1 (5 bases). V lost 3 bases and J 3 bases, leaving 11 bases between the germline ends. The CDR3 sequence is 15 residues long. The germline gives CDR1 MGHRA, CDR2 YSYEKL.